This TCR beta chain was found in a study of CD8 T cells in Susac syndrome. The CDR3 is 17 residues long. The germline CDR1 and CDR2 sequences are SGDLS and YYNGEE. V gave up 0 bases and J gave up 0 bases, with 15 bases separating them. The authors reverse transcribed about 0.45 to 1 ug RNA with random hexamers. The CDR3 of TCR beta was amplified by immunoSEQ multiplex PCR across 54 Vbeta and 13 Jbeta. One entry per CDR3 protein results from TCRdb running MiXCR on the immunoSEQ multiplex PCR reads. The sample holds 100,000 to 150,000 distinct CDR3 sequences, around 85% seen once. Patients with stable or active relapsing-remitting disease, all of them treatment-naive, made up the multiple sclerosis controls. Isolation of CD8+ and CD4+ T cells was performed negatively, whereas enrichment of TEMRA cells was done by FACS.

This TCR was sampled from a human donor with multiple sclerosis. Specimen: CD8+ T cells from PBMCs. This chain connects TRBV9 to TRBJ1-1; no firm D call. This CDR3 reads CASSVGQILVMNTEAFF. The CDR3 DNA sequence: TGTGCCAGCAGCGTAGGACAAATACTCGTAATGAACACTGAAGCTTTCTTT.